The present T cell receptor (beta chain) was sequenced within a study of T cells in Graves' hyperthyroidism and ophthalmopathy. Study-wide background: Blood was drawn when the patient was first diagnosed and still untreated. Study-wide results and limits: Median prediction lead before ophthalmopathy onset was 6.5 months with the model.

Amplification of TCR beta CDR3 regions was performed using RNA transcripts as template. The study used the HTBI primer set for a first-round RT-PCR of the TCR CDR3. TCRdb ran MiXCR on the multiplex PCR reads and lists one entry per CDR3 protein. Of under 250,000 distinct CDR3 sequences in the sample, under 20% were seen once. Looked up from germline, CDR1 is SGHRS and CDR2 is YFSETQ. V dropped 0 bases and J dropped 1; count of bases not matched to a gene: 6. The CDR3 runs 16 residues. In this sample, this clonotype turned up many times. Its antigen is as yet unknown. Diagnosis of hyperthyroidism was new in patients aged 18 to 65, and its duration was under 2 months. Diagnoses used clinical symptoms, serum thyroxine and TRAb, thyroid ultrasound and orbital computed tomography.

The TCR was taken from a man over 45 with Graves' hyperthyroidism. The chain uses TRBV5-1 and TRBJ1-1; 7 positions match TRBD1. Sequenced input: blood. The CDR3 spells CASSLGPGTANTEAFF. In nucleotides, the CDR3 is TGCGCCAGCAGCTTGGGCCCTGGGACAGCGAACACTGAAGCTTTCTTT.